The TCR beta chain described here comes from a study of blood T cell repertoires in COVID-19. Study at large: The United States, Italy and Spain supplied acute and convalescent COVID-19 samples. T cells, B-cell-depleted T cells, or PBMCs supplied cDNA or gDNA.

The protocol was immunoSEQ multiplex PCR, while the TCRdb copy is restricted to in-frame clones and leaves out a portion. The sample contains fewer than 350,000 clones, approximately 90% of which appear only once. This CDR3 spans 15 amino acids. V lost 5 bases to trimming and J lost 6 bases; unmatched junction nucleotides: 8. The germline CDR1 and CDR2 sequences are MDHEN and SYDVKM. The V and J genes are TRBV28 and TRBJ1-2; 11 bases are a match to TRBD1. The source of this sequence is a man aged 35 to 55 with acute or convalescent COVID-19. Sequenced sample: peripheral blood. The CDR3, as DNA: TGTGCCAGCAGTCCTAGGGGACAGGGGGATGATGGCTACACCTTC. This sequence encodes CASSPRGQGDDGYTF.